This T cell receptor beta chain originates from a study of T cell responses to AZD1222 COVID-19 vaccine. Points from the study as a whole: Spike-specific TCR breadth and depth rose after two AZD1222 doses.

Comment on this clone: Its target is not known.

The CDR3 runs to 13 residues. V was trimmed by 5 bases and J by 12 bases, leaving 16 bases between them. Profiling relied on immunoSEQ multiplex PCR, and the TCRdb table lists in-frame clones only, not all of them. The table has 150,000 to 200,000 clones, approximately 94% seen once; the top ten hold 4% to 5.5%. The chain uses TRBV12-3 or TRBV12-4 and TRBJ1-4, with a possible D match to TRBD1 (5 bases). The source material was peripheral blood, sampled 28 days after the second AZD1222 dose. The source is an adult who received the AZD1222 COVID-19 vaccine. The CDR3 DNA sequence: TGTGCCAGCAGTATGGGACCTTTCGTGGAACTGTTTTTT. The encoded protein is CASSMGPFVELFF.